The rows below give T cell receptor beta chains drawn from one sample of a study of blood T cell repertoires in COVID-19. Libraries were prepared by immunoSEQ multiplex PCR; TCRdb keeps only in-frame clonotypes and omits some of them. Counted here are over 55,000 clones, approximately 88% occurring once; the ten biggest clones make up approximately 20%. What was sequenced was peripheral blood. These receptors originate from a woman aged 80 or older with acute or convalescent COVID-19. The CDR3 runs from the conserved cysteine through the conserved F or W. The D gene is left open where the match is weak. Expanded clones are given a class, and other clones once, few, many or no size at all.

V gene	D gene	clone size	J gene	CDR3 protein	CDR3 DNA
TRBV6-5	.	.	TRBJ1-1	CATTYLLIAFF	TGTGCCACTACGTACCTCCTTATAGCTTTCTTT
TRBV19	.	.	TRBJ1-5	CASNDRVAQHF	TGTGCCAGTAATGACCGGGTGGCCCAGCATTTT
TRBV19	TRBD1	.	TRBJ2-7	CASSTRRRGQGRWGDEQYF	TGTGCCAGTAGTACCCGAAGGCGGGGACAGGGAAGATGGGGGGACGAGCAGTACTTC
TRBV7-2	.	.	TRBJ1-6	CASSSTDGTPLHF	TGTGCCAGCAGCTCTACGGACGGGACACCCCTCCACTTT
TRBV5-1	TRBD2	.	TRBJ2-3	CASRPSGGRTDTQYF	TGCGCCAGCAGGCCTAGCGGGGGTCGCACAGATACGCAGTATTTT
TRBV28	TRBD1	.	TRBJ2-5	CASSAHPGTGGFFRYF	TGTGCCAGCAGTGCGCACCCCGGGACAGGCGGATTTTTTAGGTACTTC
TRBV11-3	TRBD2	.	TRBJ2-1	CASSLDAGGHLNNEQFF	TGTGCCAGCAGCTTAGACGCGGGAGGGCATTTAAACAATGAGCAGTTCTTC
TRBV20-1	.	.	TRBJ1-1	CSASMAVMGAEAFF	TGCAGTGCTAGTATGGCAGTCATGGGCGCTGAAGCTTTCTTT
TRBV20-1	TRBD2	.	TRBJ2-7	CSASEASGRSEQYF	TGCAGTGCTAGTGAGGCTAGCGGGAGAAGTGAGCAGTACTTC
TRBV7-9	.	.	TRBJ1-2	CASSREDYTF	TGTGCCAGCAGCAGAGAGGACTACACCTTC
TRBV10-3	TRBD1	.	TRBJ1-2	CAIRKTTGSGTHGYTF	TGTGCCATCAGAAAAACGACAGGGTCGGGTACCCATGGCTACACCTTC
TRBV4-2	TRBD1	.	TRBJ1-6	CASSPAGTEDSPLHF	TGTGCCAGCAGCCCTGCCGGGACAGAAGATTCACCCCTCCACTTT
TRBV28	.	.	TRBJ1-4	CASSFRGPNEKLFF	TGTGCCAGCAGTTTCAGGGGACCTAATGAAAAACTGTTTTTT
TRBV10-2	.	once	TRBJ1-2	CASSQGGYGYTF	TGCGCCAGCAGTCAGGGAGGCTATGGCTACACCTTC
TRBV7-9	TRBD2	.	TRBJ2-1	CASSLEASGIYEQFF	TGTGCCAGCAGCTTAGAGGCTAGCGGGATTTATGAGCAGTTCTTC
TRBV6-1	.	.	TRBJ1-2	CASSEALRVWYGYTF	TGTGCCAGCAGTGAAGCTCTGAGGGTCTGGTATGGCTACACCTTC
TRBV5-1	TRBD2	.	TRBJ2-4	CASSSGLAGSKNIQYF	TGCGCCAGCAGCTCGGGACTAGCGGGGTCCAAAAACATTCAGTACTTC
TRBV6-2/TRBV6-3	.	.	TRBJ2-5	CASSWGHPGETQYF	TGTGCCAGCAGCTGGGGACATCCCGGGGAGACCCAGTACTTC
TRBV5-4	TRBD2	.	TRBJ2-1	CASSQGVAGGQTKQFF	TGTGCCAGCAGCCAGGGGGTGGCGGGAGGGCAGACGAAGCAGTTCTTC
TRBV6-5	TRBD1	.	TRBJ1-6	CASSYEAGGHSPLHF	TGTGCCAGCAGTTACGAGGCAGGGGGCCATTCACCCCTCCACTTT
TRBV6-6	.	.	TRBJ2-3	CASTRADTQYF	TGTGCCAGCACAAGAGCAGATACGCAGTATTTT
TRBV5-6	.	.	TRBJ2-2	CASSWGRRFANTGELFF	TGTGCCAGCAGCTGGGGGCGCCGCTTCGCGAACACCGGGGAGCTGTTTTTT
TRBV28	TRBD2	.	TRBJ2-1	CASTLTSGRLEQFF	TGTGCCAGCACGTTGACTAGCGGGAGACTTGAGCAGTTCTTC
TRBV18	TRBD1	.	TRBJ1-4	CASSVDRVGRGVTNEKLFF	TGTGCCAGCTCAGTCGACAGGGTCGGACGAGGCGTAACTAATGAAAAACTGTTTTTT
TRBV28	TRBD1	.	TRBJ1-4	CASGFGTGKKLFF	TGTGCCAGTGGGTTCGGGACAGGGAAAAAACTGTTTTTT